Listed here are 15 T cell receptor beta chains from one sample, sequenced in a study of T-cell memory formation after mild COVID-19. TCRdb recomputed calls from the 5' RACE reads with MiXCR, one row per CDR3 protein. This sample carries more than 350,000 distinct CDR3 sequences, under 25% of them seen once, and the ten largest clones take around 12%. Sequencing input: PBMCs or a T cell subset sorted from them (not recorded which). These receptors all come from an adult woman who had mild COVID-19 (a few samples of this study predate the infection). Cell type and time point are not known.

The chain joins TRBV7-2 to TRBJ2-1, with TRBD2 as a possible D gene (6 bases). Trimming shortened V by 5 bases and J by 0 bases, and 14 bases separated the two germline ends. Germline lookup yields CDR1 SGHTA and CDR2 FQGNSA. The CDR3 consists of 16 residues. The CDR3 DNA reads TGTGCCAGCAGCACGACTAGTCTGAGCTCCTACAATGAGCAGTTCTTC. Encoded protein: CASSTTSLSSYNEQFF.

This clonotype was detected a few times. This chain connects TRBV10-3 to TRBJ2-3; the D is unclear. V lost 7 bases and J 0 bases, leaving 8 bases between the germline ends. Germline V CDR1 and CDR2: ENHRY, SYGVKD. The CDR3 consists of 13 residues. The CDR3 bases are TGTGCCATCACCCCACGGAGCACAGATACGCAGTATTTT. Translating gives CAITPRSTDTQYF.

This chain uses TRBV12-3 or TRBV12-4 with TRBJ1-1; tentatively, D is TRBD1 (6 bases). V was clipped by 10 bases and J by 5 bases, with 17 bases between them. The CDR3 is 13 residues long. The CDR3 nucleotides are TGTGCCATCAAAGGGGGAGGGGGGACTGAAGCTTTCTTT. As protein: CAIKGGGGTEAFF.

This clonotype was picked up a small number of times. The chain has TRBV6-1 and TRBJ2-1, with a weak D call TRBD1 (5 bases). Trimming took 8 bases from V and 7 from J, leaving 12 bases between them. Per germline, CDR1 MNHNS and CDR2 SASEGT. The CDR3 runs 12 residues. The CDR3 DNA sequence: TGTGCCAGCGACAGTACTTGGAATGAGCAGTTCTTC. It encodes CASDSTWNEQFF.

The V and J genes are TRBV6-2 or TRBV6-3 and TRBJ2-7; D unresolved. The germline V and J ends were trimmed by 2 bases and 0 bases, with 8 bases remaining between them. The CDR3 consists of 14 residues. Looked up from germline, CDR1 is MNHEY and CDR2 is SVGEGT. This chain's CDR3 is CASSYLGTSYEQYF. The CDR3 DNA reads TGTGCCAGCAGTTACCTGGGAACCTCCTACGAGCAGTACTTC.

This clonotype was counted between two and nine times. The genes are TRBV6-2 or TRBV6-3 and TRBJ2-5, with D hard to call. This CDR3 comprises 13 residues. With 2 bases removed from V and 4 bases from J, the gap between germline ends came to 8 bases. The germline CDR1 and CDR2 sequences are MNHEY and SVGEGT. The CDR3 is CASSYGTLETQYF. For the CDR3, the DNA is TGTGCCAGCAGTTACGGCACACTAGAGACCCAGTACTTC.

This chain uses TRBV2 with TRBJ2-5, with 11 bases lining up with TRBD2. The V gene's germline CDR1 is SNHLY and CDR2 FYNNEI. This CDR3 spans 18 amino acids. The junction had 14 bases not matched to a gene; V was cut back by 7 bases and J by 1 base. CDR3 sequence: CASNRLVILAGGQETQYF. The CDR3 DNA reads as TGTGCCAGCAATCGTCTCGTTATCCTAGCGGGGGGCCAAGAGACCCAGTACTTC. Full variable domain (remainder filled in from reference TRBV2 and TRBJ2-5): EPEVTQTPSHQVTQMGQEVILRCVPISNHLYFYWYRQILGQKVEFLVSFYNNEISEKSEIFDDQFSVERPDGSNFTLKIRSTKLEDSAMYFCASNRLVILAGGQETQYFGPGTRLLVL.

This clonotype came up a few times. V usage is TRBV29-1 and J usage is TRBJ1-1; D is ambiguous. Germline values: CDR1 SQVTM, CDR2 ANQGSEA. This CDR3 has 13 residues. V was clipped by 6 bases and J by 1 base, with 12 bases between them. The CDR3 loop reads CSVSTAGNTEAFF. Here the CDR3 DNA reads TGCAGCGTCTCTACGGCAGGGAACACTGAAGCTTTCTTT. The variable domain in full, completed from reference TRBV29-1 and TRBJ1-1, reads SAVISQKPSRDICQRGTSLTIQCQVDSQVTMMFWYRQQPGQSLTLIATANQGSEATYESGFVIDKFPISRPNLTFSTLTVSNMSPEDSSIYLCSVSTAGNTEAFFGQGTRLTVV.

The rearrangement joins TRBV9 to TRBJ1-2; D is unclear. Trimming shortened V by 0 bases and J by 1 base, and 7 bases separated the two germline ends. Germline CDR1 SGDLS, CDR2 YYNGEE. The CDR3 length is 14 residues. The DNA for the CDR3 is TGTGCCAGCAGCGTAGATCTGGGTAACTATGGCTACACCTTC. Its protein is CASSVDLGNYGYTF. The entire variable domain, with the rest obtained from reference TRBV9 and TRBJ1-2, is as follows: DSGVTQTPKHLITATGQRVTLRCSPRSGDLSVYWYQQSLDQGLQFLIQYYNGEERAKGNILERFSAQQFPDLHSELNLSSLELGDSALYFCASSVDLGNYGYTFGSGTRLTVV.

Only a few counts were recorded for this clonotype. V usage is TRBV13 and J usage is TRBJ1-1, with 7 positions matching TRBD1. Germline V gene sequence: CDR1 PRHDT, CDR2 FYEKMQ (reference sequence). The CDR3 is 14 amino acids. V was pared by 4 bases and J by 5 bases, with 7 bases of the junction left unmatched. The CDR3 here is CASSSMDRRTEAFF. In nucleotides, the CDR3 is TGTGCCAGCAGCTCTATGGACAGGAGGACTGAAGCTTTCTTT.

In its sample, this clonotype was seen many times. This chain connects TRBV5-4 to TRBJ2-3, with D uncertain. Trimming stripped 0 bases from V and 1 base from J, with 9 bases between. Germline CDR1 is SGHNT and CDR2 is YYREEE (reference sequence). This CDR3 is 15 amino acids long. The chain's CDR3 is CASSLVSPGTDTQYF. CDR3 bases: TGTGCCAGCAGCTTGGTATCACCAGGCACAGATACGCAGTATTTT. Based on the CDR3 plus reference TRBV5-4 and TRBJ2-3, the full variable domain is ETGVTQSPTHLIKTRGQQVTLRCSSQSGHNTVSWYQQALGQGPQFIFQYYREEENGRGNFPPRFSGLQFPNYSSELNVNALELDDSALYLCASSLVSPGTDTQYFGPGTRLTVL.

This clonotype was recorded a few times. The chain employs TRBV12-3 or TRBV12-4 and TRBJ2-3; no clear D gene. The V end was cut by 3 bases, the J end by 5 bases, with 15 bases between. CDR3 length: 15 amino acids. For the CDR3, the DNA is TGTGCCAGCAGTTTTGGCCTAGGGCGAGGAGATACGCAGTATTTT. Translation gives CASSFGLGRGDTQYF.

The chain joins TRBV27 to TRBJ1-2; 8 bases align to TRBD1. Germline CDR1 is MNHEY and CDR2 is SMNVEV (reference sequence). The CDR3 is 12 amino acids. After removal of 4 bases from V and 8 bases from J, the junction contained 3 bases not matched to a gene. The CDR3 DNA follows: TGTGCCAGCAGTTGGGACAGGAAGGGCTACACCTTC. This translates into CASSWDRKGYTF.

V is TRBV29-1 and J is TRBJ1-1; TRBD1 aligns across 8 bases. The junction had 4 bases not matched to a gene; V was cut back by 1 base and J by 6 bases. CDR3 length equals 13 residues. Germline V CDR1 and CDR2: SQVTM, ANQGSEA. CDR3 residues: CSVEGVQGAEAFF. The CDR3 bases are TGCAGCGTTGAAGGTGTACAGGGGGCTGAAGCTTTCTTT.

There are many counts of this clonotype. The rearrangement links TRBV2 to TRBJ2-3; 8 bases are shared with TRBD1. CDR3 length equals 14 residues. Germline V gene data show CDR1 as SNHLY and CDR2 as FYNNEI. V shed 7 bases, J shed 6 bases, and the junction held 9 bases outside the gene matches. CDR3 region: CASIRTGQQDTQYF. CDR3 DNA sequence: TGTGCCAGCATCCGGACAGGGCAGCAGGATACGCAGTATTTT.